These 4 T cell receptor beta chains originate from one sample sequenced in a study of radiation and T cells in renal cell carcinoma. Sample time point: blood 4 weeks post-SBRT, at nephrectomy. Treatment noted: 15 Gy SBRT to primary tumor, nephrectomy 4 weeks later. Repertoires were generated with immunoSEQ multiplex PCR, while TCRdb's copy carries only in-frame clones and drops some. The table has 40,000 to 50,000 clones, about 82% seen once. The sample was blood, taken from a patient whose treatment included radiotherapy and nephrectomy. All receptors derive from a woman between 65 and 79 years old with renal cell carcinoma.

The V gene is TRBV5-1, the J gene TRBJ2-2, with 11 bases aligning to TRBD2. Germline CDR1 SGHRS, CDR2 YFSETQ. This CDR3 has 15 residues. Trimming took 2 bases from V and 4 from J; bases not matched to a gene: 1. In DNA form, the CDR3 reads TGCGCCAGCAGCTTTGGACTAGCGGGCACCGGGGAGCTGTTTTTT. Residues: CASSFGLAGTGELFF.

The chain joins TRBV5-4 to TRBJ1-3; D remains unclear. Per the germline V gene, CDR1 is SGHNT and CDR2 is YYREEE (reference sequence). The CDR3 is 13 amino acids. V lost 0 bases and J 4 bases, leaving 5 bases between the germline ends. CDR3 sequence (DNA): TGTGCCAGCAGCTTGGACGGAGGAAACACCATATATTTT. Translation: CASSLDGGNTIYF. The variable domain in full, completed from reference TRBV5-4 and TRBJ1-3, reads ETGVTQSPTHLIKTRGQQVTLRCSSQSGHNTVSWYQQALGQGPQFIFQYYREEENGRGNFPPRFSGLQFPNYSSELNVNALELDDSALYLCASSLDGGNTIYFGEGSWLTVV.

The chain employs TRBV9 and TRBJ2-7; D possibly uses TRBD1 or TRBD2 (5 bases each). V was trimmed by 0 bases and J by 3 bases, leaving 16 bases between them. This CDR3 has 16 residues. Germline V CDR1 and CDR2: SGDLS, YYNGEE. CDR3 amino acids: CASSVAVDGAFYEQYF. For the CDR3, the DNA is TGTGCCAGCAGCGTAGCTGTGGACGGGGCGTTCTACGAGCAGTACTTC.

The chain is built from TRBV27 and TRBJ1-2, with D perhaps matching TRBD1 (5 bases). CDR1 and CDR2 (germline): MNHEY, SMNVEV (reference sequence). The length of the CDR3 is 14 residues. V was shortened by 0 bases and J by 7 bases, with 12 bases between the two germline ends. CDR3: CASSLSLGVGGYTF. CDR3 sequence (DNA): TGTGCCAGCAGTTTATCGCTGGGGGTGGGTGGCTACACCTTC.